This T cell receptor beta chain was recorded in a study of blood T cell repertoires in COVID-19. Study in general: Material from acute and convalescent COVID-19 was sourced from the United States, Italy and Spain.

Enrollees, about 18 to 95 years old, lived in around 23 US areas. Cohorts were determined from participant-reported clinical history. Source study methods: Amplification of reference gene primers was used by the study to estimate nucleated cell counts. The data were produced by immunoSEQ multiplex PCR, yet TCRdb's version contains in-frame clones alone and is incomplete. The DNA was the basis for D and trimming; V, J and clone size are from that table. Here the sample spans some 250,000 clones, roughly 93% being singletons. This CDR3 comprises 13 residues. Trimming pared 0 bases from V and 3 bases from J, leaving 6 bases between. Looked up from germline, CDR1 is SGHRS and CDR2 is YFSETQ.

This chain joins TRBV5-1 and TRBJ2-5; D possibly corresponds to TRBD1 (5 bases). Sequencing was carried out using PBMCs or T cells enriched from blood (not recorded which). The TCR was taken from a woman aged 40 to 50 with acute COVID-19. CDR3 in DNA: TGCGCCAGCAGCTTGGAAGGGGAAGAGACCCAGTACTTC. Protein sequence: CASSLEGEETQYF.